A single sample gave rise to the 4 T cell receptor beta chains below, sequenced in a study of cytomegalovirus exposure and HLA in healthy donors. 13 Jbeta primers and 60 Vbeta primers were used for the PCR. Assay used: immunoSEQ multiplex PCR; TCRdb lists only in-frame clones, some missing. This sample's table has just over 200,000 clones. The sequenced sample consisted of PBMCs. The origin of the receptors is a girl under 10 years old in good health and CMV-seropositive.

The chain recombines TRBV4-2 with TRBJ1-1; possible D gene TRBD1, 5 bases. The V end lost 0 bases, the J end lost 5 bases, and 16 bases lay between the germline ends. The germline gives CDR1 LGHNA, CDR2 YNFKEQ. The CDR3 spans 16 residues. The CDR3 is CASSQDVRRGGTEAFF. The CDR3 nucleotides are TGTGCCAGCAGCCAAGATGTGCGGAGGGGAGGTACTGAAGCTTTCTTT.

The CDR3 here is CAWSVRWSLAASTDTQYF. The CDR3 DNA is TGTGCCTGGAGTGTACGGTGGTCCCTAGCGGCCAGCACAGATACGCAGTATTTT. V and J are TRBV30 and TRBJ2-3, with 7 positions matching TRBD2. CDR1 and CDR2 (germline): GTSNPN, SVGIG (reference sequence). The ends lost 0 bases at V and 0 bases at J; junction bases unmatched: 12. The CDR3 contains 18 residues. The variable domain in full, with the rest retrieved from reference TRBV30 and TRBJ2-3, is SQTIHQWPATLVQPVGSPLSLECTVEGTSNPNLYWYRQAAGRGLQLLFYSVGIGQISSEVPQNLSASRPQDRQFILSSKKLLLSDSGFYLCAWSVRWSLAASTDTQYFGPGTRLTVL.

This chain uses TRBV19 with TRBJ1-1; D is undetermined. The CDR3 has 15 residues. Germline-derived CDR1 and CDR2 are LNHDA and SQIVND (reference sequence). The V end was cut by 6 bases, the J end by 1 base, with 15 bases between. Here the CDR3 DNA reads TGTGCCAGTAGCCCGATCTCGGGTGCGAACACTGAAGCTTTCTTT. Amino acid sequence: CASSPISGANTEAFF.

The V and J genes are TRBV28 and TRBJ2-3; TRBD2 agrees at 8 bases. V dropped 3 bases and J dropped 2; count of bases not matched to a gene: 7. CDR1 is MDHEN, CDR2 SYDVKM, per germline. CDR3 length: 16 residues. The CDR3, as DNA: TGTGCCAGCAGTTTCCAGCGGGAGAGGATCACAGATACGCAGTATTTT. Residues: CASSFQRERITDTQYF.